Detailed here is one T cell receptor (beta chain). Its target is unknown. The data are from a study of OX40 agonist ivuxolimab in advanced cancers. Turning to the study itself: Dose-escalation patients had hepatocellular carcinoma, melanoma, renal cell or head and neck cancer. Points from the study as a whole: Averaged across samples, CD8+ T cells carried more expanded clones than CD4+ did.

Data came from immunoSEQ multiplex PCR; TCRdb stores just in-frame clones and leaves some out. The sample records roughly 28,000 clones, 75% to 85% being singletons. Per germline, CDR1 SEHNR and CDR2 FQNEAQ (reference sequence). The CDR3 has 11 residues. V was cut by 5 bases and J by 5 bases, with 7 bases left in between. Sequenced material: CD4+ or CD8+ T cells sorted from blood, taken in a trial of the OX40 agonist ivuxolimab. V is TRBV7-9 and J is TRBJ2-7; D is unresolved. The TCR was taken from an adult with an advanced solid tumor such as melanoma, head and neck, liver or kidney cancer. CDR3 protein: CASSRLDEQYF. CDR3 DNA: TGTGCCAGCAGCCGCTTGGACGAGCAGTACTTC.